The sequence of this T cell receptor beta chain was determined in a study of cytomegalovirus exposure and HLA in healthy donors. Study-wide points: In an earlier analysis, productive rearrangement rates for most beta V segments clustered near 87% or 30%. The study flagged fewer than 200 TCR beta chains as cytomegalovirus-associated.

Worth noting for this clone: Its antigen is unknown.

The CDR3 runs to 14 residues. The germline CDR1 and CDR2 sequences are MNHNS and SASEGT. Trimming took 7 bases from V and 6 from J; bases not matched to a gene: 9. PCR used 60 Vbeta primers and 13 Jbeta primers. This table comes from immunoSEQ multiplex PCR, and its TCRdb copy is limited to in-frame clones, with some not included. The table for this sample gives about 41,000 clones. The sequenced sample was PBMCs. This chain uses TRBV6-1 with TRBJ2-3, with 8 bases aligning to TRBD1. This TCR came from a man in his thirties or forties in good health and CMV-seronegative. DNA of the CDR3: TGTGCCAGCAATCTCAGGGGGCCGGCGGATACGCAGTATTTT. Translation gives CASNLRGPADTQYF.